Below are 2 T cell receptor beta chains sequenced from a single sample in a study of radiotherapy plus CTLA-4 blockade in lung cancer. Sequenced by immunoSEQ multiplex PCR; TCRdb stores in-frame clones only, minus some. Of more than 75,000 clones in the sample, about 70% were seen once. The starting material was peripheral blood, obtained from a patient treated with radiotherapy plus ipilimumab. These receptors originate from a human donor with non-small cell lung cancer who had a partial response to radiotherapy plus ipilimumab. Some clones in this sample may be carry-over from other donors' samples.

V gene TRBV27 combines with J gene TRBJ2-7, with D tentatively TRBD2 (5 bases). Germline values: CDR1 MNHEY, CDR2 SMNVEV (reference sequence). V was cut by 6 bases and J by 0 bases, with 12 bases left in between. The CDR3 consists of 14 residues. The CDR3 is CASSLAPHSYEQYF. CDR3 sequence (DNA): TGTGCCAGCAGCCTAGCCCCCCACTCCTACGAGCAGTACTTC.

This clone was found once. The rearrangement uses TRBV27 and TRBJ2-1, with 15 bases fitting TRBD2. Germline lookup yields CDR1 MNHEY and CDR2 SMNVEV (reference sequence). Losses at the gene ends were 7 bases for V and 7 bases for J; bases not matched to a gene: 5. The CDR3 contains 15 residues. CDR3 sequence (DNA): TGTGCCAGCAAGTCTGGGACTAGCGGGGGGAATGAGCAGTTCTTC. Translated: CASKSGTSGGNEQFF.